Each of the 14 T cell receptor beta chains below was sequenced from the same sample in a study of T cells after posttransplantation cyclophosphamide. Treatment was busulfan-fludarabine conditioning, a marrow graft, and cyclophosphamide on days +3 and +4. TCRdb's copy holds only in-frame clones and misses some; the assay was immunoSEQ multiplex PCR. The sample contains 24,000 or so clones, none of them singletons. Sequencing used PBMCs, obtained after allogeneic stem cell transplant with posttransplant cyclophosphamide. The receptors were gathered from a young adult male patient who received an allogeneic stem cell transplant from a related donor, was CMV-positive, and had no GVHD. Some T cells may trace back to the graft donor.

This clone was counted at least ten times. The chain carries TRBV20-1 and TRBJ2-5; tentatively, D is TRBD2 (6 bases). With 4 bases removed from V and 4 bases from J, the gap between germline ends came to 7 bases. Germline-derived CDR1 and CDR2 are DFQATT and SNEGSKA (reference sequence). The CDR3 spans 11 residues. The CDR3 bases are TGCAGTGCTAAGGAGGGAGAGACCCAGTACTTC. Its protein is CSAKEGETQYF.

This clone was seen repeatedly, ten times or more. The rearrangement uses TRBV13 and TRBJ1-1, with a tentative D call TRBD1 (5 bases). Germline-derived CDR1 and CDR2 are PRHDT and FYEKMQ (reference sequence). The length of the CDR3 is 14 residues. V was cut by 0 bases and J by 4 bases, with 9 bases left in between. CDR3 nucleotide sequence: TGTGCCAGCAGCTTAGGCCCGGGGGGCACTGAAGCTTTCTTT. It codes for CASSLGPGGTEAFF.

This clone occurred many times. The chain joins TRBV18 to TRBJ2-5; D ambiguous. This CDR3 has 11 amino acids. Germline CDR1 is KGHSH and CDR2 is LQKENI. V was pared by 6 bases and J by 6 bases, with 8 bases between. In DNA form, the CDR3 reads TGTGCCAGCTCCACGCGGAAGACCCAGTACTTC. The encoded protein is CASSTRKTQYF.

Many counts were recorded for this clone. This chain links TRBV4-2 with TRBJ1-4, with D perhaps TRBD1 (5 bases). This CDR3 comprises 16 residues. Germline CDR1 LGHNA, CDR2 YNFKEQ. The V and J ends lost 0 bases and 8 bases respectively, with 16 bases between them. This CDR3 is CASSQEVSRASEKLFF. In DNA, the CDR3 is TGTGCCAGCAGCCAAGAGGTATCCAGGGCCAGCGAAAAACTGTTTTTT.

This clone occurred many times. The chain has TRBV7-6 and TRBJ1-6, with 7 bases fitting TRBD1. The CDR3 sequence is 15 residues long. The V gene's germline CDR1 is SGHVS and CDR2 FNYEAQ. J gave up 7 bases and V 3 bases, and 6 bases lay outside the gene matches. CDR3 region: CASSLYRDRNSPLHF. The DNA of the CDR3 is TGTGCCAGCAGCTTGTACCGGGACAGAAATTCACCCCTCCACTTT. Complete variable domain (other parts from reference TRBV7-6 and TRBJ1-6): GAGVSQSPRYKVTKRGQDVALRCDPISGHVSLYWYRQALGQGPEFLTYFNYEAQQDKSGLPNDRFSAERPEGSISTLTIQRTEQRDSAMYRCASSLYRDRNSPLHFGNGTRLTVT.

This clone was detected many times. This sequence joins TRBV10-3 and TRBJ1-5; tentative D call: TRBD1 (5 bases). The germline CDR1 and CDR2 sequences are ENHRY and SYGVKD. The ends were cut back, 2 bases at V and 7 bases at J, with 15 bases in the middle. The CDR3 runs to 15 residues. The CDR3 is CAISEGQGRNQPQHF. The CDR3 DNA follows: TGTGCCATCAGTGAGGGTCAGGGAAGGAACCAGCCCCAGCATTTT.

In its sample, this clone was seen many times. The chain combines TRBV14 with TRBJ2-5; the D gene is possibly TRBD1 (5 bases). V dropped 5 bases and J dropped 5 bases, with 12 bases sitting between them. Germline V gene data show CDR1 as SGHDN and CDR2 as FVKESK. The CDR3 consists of 13 residues. DNA of the CDR3: TGTGCCAGCAGCTCAGGGTTCCGTGAGACCCAGTACTTC. Amino acids: CASSSGFRETQYF.

In its sample, this clone was seen many times. This chain links TRBV5-1 with TRBJ2-1; 7 bases line up with TRBD2. V lost 0 bases to trimming and J lost 7 bases; unmatched junction nucleotides: 1. There are 13 residues in the CDR3. In germline, CDR1 is SGHRS, CDR2 YFSETQ. CDR3 sequence reads: CASSLGAGNEQFF. CDR3 DNA sequence: TGCGCCAGCAGCTTGGGAGCGGGGAATGAGCAGTTCTTC.

This clone was seen many times. This sequence joins TRBV9 and TRBJ2-1; D ambiguous. The CDR3 runs 12 residues. Germline V lookup: CDR1 SGDLS, CDR2 YYNGEE. Trimming removed 4 bases from V and 10 bases from J, with 12 bases in between. The chain's CDR3 is CASSSPMGEQFF. The CDR3 nucleotides read TGTGCCAGCAGCTCCCCTATGGGCGAGCAGTTCTTC.

This clone was counted ten times or more. The J gene is TRBJ1-1, the V gene TRBV19; a possible D gene is TRBD1 (5 bases). Germline CDR1 reads LNHDA; CDR2 reads SQIVND (reference sequence). The ends were cut back, 6 bases at V and 1 base at J, with 9 bases in the middle. The CDR3 length is 13 residues. As DNA, the CDR3 is TGTGCCAGTAGCATTGGACAGAACACTGAAGCTTTCTTT. It is translated as CASSIGQNTEAFF.

This clone was seen ten or more times. The chain joins TRBV2 to TRBJ2-3, with TRBD1 matching over 7 bases. After removal of 6 bases from V and 1 base from J, the junction contained 4 bases not matched to a gene. The CDR3 is 14 residues long. Germline values: CDR1 SNHLY, CDR2 FYNNEI. The CDR3 nucleotides read TGTGCCAGCAGGTTCGGACAGGGCACAGATACGCAGTATTTT. This translates into CASRFGQGTDTQYF.

This clone was observed at least ten times. The chain joins TRBV25-1 to TRBJ2-7, with a possible D match to TRBD1 (5 bases). The V gene lost 2 bases and the J gene lost 3 bases, with 11 bases spanning the gap. The CDR3 is 14 residues long. Germline CDR1 MGHDK, CDR2 SYGVNS. The CDR3 DNA sequence: TGTGCCAGCAGTGAAGTGGGCAGGGTCTACGAGCAGTACTTC. As protein: CASSEVGRVYEQYF.

Within the sample, this clone is medium-sized. The CDR3 DNA sequence: TGTGCCAGTAGTACCCCCGCAGGGGGCACTGAAGCTTTCTTT. Translating gives CASSTPAGGTEAFF. This chain joins TRBV19 and TRBJ1-1, with 7 nucleotides matching TRBD1. The CDR3 runs to 14 residues. J lost 4 bases, V lost 4 bases, and 6 bases had no gene match. Germline V gives CDR1 LNHDA, CDR2 SQIVND (reference sequence).

This clone was seen many times. V and J are TRBV7-9 and TRBJ1-1, with D perhaps matching TRBD1 (6 bases). The germline gives CDR1 SEHNR, CDR2 FQNEAQ (reference sequence). The length of the CDR3 is 15 residues. Trimming shortened V by 1 base and J by 3 bases, and 12 bases separated the two germline ends. This CDR3 reads CASSLGGPGDTEAFF. The CDR3 bases are TGTGCCAGCAGCTTAGGAGGCCCAGGGGACACTGAAGCTTTCTTT.